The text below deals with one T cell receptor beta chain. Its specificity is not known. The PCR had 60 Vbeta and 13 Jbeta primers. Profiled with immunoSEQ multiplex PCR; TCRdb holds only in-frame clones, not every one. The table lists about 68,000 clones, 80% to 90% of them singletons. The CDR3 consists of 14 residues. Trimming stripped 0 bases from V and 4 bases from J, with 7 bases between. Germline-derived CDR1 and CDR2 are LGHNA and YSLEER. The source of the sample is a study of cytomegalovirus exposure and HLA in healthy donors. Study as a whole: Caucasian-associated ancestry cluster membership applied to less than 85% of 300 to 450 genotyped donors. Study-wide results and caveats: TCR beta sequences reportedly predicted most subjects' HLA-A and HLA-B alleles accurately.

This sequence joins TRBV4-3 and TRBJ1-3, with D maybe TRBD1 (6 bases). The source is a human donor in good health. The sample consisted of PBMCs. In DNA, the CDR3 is TGCGCCAGCAGCCAAGATACAGGGGGAAACACCATATATTTT. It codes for CASSQDTGGNTIYF.